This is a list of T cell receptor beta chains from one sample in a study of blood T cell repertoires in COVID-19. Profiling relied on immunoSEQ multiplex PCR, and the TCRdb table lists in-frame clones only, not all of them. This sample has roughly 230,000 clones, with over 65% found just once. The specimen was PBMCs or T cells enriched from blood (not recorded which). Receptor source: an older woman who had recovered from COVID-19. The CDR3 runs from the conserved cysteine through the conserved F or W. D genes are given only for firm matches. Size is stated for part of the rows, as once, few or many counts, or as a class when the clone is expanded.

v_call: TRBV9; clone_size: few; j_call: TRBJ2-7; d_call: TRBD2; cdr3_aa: CASSVGGGRHEQYF; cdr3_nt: TGTGCCAGCAGCGTAGGAGGCGGGAGGCACGAGCAGTACTTC
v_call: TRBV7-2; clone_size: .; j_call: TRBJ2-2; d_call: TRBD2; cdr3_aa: CASILWGGGTGELFF; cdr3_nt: TGTGCCAGCATCCTTTGGGGCGGGGGCACCGGGGAGCTGTTTTTT
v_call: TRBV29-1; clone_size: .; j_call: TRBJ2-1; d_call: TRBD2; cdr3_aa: CSVGGGRVDRNEQFF; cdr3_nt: TGCAGCGTTGGGGGCGGGAGAGTGGACCGGAATGAGCAGTTCTTC
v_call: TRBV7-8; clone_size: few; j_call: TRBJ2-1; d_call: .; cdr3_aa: CASSLEVSQQFF; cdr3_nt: TGTGCCAGCAGCTTAGAAGTCAGTCAGCAGTTCTTC
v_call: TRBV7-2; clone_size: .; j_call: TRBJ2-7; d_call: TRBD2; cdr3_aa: CASSFSPSGATYEQYF; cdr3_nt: TGTGCCAGCAGCTTCTCCCCTAGCGGGGCGACCTACGAGCAGTACTTC
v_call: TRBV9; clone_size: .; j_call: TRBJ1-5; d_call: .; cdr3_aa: CASSVDYSNQPQHF; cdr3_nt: TGTGCCAGCAGCGTAGACTACAGCAATCAGCCCCAGCATTTT
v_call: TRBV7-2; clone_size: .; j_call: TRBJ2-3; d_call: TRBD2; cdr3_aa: CASSGLAGAVTDTQYF; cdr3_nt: TGTGCCAGCAGCGGGCTAGCGGGGGCCGTCACAGATACGCAGTATTTT
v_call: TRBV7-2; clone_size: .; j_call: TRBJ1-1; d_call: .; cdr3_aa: CASSGYRNTEAFF; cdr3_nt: TGTGCCAGCAGCGGATACAGGAACACTGAAGCTTTCTTT
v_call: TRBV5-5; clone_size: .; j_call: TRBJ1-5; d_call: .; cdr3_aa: CASSLEWGRGQPQHF; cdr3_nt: TGTGCCAGCAGCTTGGAATGGGGGCGGGGGCAGCCCCAGCATTTT
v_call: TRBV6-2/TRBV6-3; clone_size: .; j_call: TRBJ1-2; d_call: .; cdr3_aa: CASSYQTLLVYGYTF; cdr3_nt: TGTGCCAGCAGTTACCAGACACTCCTCGTCTATGGCTACACCTTC
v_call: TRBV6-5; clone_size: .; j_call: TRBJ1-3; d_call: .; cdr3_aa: CASSWGTDGNTIYF; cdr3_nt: TGTGCCAGCAGTTGGGGGACTGATGGAAACACCATATATTTT
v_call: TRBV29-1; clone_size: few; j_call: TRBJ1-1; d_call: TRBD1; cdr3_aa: CSDQTGMNTEAFF; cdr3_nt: TGCAGCGACCAGACAGGGATGAACACTGAAGCTTTCTTT
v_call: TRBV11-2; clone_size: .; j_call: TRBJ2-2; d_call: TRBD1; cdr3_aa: CASSLGQGATGELFF; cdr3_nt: TGTGCCAGCAGCTTAGGGCAGGGGGCCACCGGGGAGCTGTTTTTT